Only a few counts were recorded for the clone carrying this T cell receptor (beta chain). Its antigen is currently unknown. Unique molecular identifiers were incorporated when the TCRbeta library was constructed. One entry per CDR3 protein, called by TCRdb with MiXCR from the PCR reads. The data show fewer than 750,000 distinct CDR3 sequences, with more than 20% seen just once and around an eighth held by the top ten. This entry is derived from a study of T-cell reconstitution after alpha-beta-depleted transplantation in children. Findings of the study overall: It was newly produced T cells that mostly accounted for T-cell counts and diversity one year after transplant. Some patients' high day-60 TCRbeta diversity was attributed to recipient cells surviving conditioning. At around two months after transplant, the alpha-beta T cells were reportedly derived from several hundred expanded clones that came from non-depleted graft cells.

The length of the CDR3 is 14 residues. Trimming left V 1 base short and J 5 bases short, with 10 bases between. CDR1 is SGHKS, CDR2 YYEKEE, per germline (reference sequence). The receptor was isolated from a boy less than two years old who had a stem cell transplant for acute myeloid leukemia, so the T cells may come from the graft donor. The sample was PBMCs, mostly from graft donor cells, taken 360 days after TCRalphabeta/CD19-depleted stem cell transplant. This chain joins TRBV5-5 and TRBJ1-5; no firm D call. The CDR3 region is CASSLQFGDQPQHF. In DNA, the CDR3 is TGTGCCAGCAGCTTGCAGTTCGGCGATCAGCCCCAGCATTTT.